These 23 T cell receptor beta chains came from one sample sequenced in a study of cytomegalovirus exposure and HLA in healthy donors. With 60 Vbeta and 13 Jbeta primers, the PCR was carried out. The repertoire was sequenced with immunoSEQ multiplex PCR; TCRdb's copy has only in-frame clones and lacks some. This table holds 150,000 to 200,000 clones, around three quarters found once. Sequencing was done on a sample of PBMCs. Receptors originate from a woman aged 40 to 50 in good health and CMV-seronegative.

V gene TRBV6-6 combines with J gene TRBJ2-5, with TRBD2 identical over 8 bases. V lost 8 bases to trimming and J lost 7 bases; unmatched junction nucleotides: 9. This CDR3 has 13 residues. Germline V lookup: CDR1 MNHNY, CDR2 SVGAGI (reference sequence). The chain's CDR3 is CASRESAGGTQYF. The CDR3 DNA follows: TGTGCCAGCCGGGAGAGTGCGGGGGGGACCCAGTACTTC.

The rearrangement uses TRBV9 and TRBJ1-6; D not resolved. This CDR3 has 16 amino acids. Germline V CDR1 and CDR2: SGDLS, YYNGEE. Trimming stripped 0 bases from V and 6 bases from J, with 13 bases between. The CDR3 DNA sequence: TGTGCCAGCAGCGTAGGACCGAGCGCGGGTAATTCACCCCTCCACTTT. It yields the protein CASSVGPSAGNSPLHF.

This chain connects TRBV9 to TRBJ1-1; D is possibly TRBD1 (6 bases). The CDR3 is made up of 17 amino acids. CDR1 is SGDLS, CDR2 YYNGEE, per germline. V was shortened by 4 bases and J by 2 bases, with 21 bases between the two germline ends. The CDR3 loop is CASSPNTHGTPNTEAFF. The CDR3 DNA is TGTGCCAGCAGCCCGAATACCCATGGGACACCAAACACTGAAGCTTTCTTT.

The chain has TRBV7-9 and TRBJ2-1; TRBD1 matches 10 bases. V was pared by 4 bases and J by 14 bases, with 8 bases of the junction left unmatched. The CDR3 runs to 13 residues. The germline V gene encodes CDR1 SEHNR and CDR2 FQNEAQ (reference sequence). CDR3 amino acids: CASSSSGQGVEFF. Written as DNA, the CDR3 is TGTGCCAGCAGCTCCTCAGGACAGGGGGTCGAGTTCTTC. Full variable domain (outside the CDR3, taken from reference TRBV7-9 and TRBJ2-1): DTGVSQNPRHKITKRGQNVTFRCDPISEHNRLYWYRQTLGQGPEFLTYFQNEAQLEKSRLLSDRFSAERPKGSFSTLEIQRTEQGDSAMYLCASSSSGQGVEFFGPGTRLTVL.

J is TRBJ2-5 and V is TRBV2, with D perhaps TRBD1 (5 bases). The CDR3 extends over 13 amino acids. The germline V and J ends were trimmed by 7 bases and 5 bases, with 14 bases remaining between them. CDR1 is SNHLY, CDR2 FYNNEI, per germline. CDR3 region: CASNRQPGETQYF. CDR3 bases: TGTGCCAGCAATCGACAGCCAGGGGAGACCCAGTACTTC.

The CDR3 protein is CASRRGGNQPQHF. DNA of the CDR3: TGTGCCAGCCGGCGGGGGGGCAATCAGCCCCAGCATTTT. This chain connects TRBV27 to TRBJ1-5; TRBD1 is a possible D gene (5 bases). The CDR3 sequence is 13 residues long. Trimming pared 8 bases from V and 2 bases from J, leaving 10 bases between. Germline V gene lookup returns CDR1 MNHEY and CDR2 SMNVEV (reference sequence).

This clone was counted only a few times. V and J are TRBV1 and TRBJ2-1; TRBD2, the D gene given by the table, was not confirmed from the DNA. TRBV1 corresponds to a pseudogene. CDR3 size: 16 residues. The CDR3 coding sequence is TGCACCAGCGTCCCTGACCCAGCGGGAGGGGACAATGAGCAGTTCTTC. Translation: CTSVPDPAGGDNEQFF.

This clone was counted a single time. The V call is TRBV6-5, the J call TRBJ2-7; D perhaps matches TRBD2 (6 bases). Germline V gives CDR1 MNHEY, CDR2 SVGAGI. Trimming pared 8 bases from V and 4 bases from J, leaving 21 bases between. This CDR3 is built from 15 residues. The CDR3, as DNA: TGTGCCAGCGATTACCTACCGGGACTGAATTACGAGCAGTACTTC. Protein: CASDYLPGLNYEQYF.

This chain links TRBV30 with TRBJ1-5; 8 bases line up with TRBD1. J was trimmed by 9 bases and V by 3 bases; bases with no gene match: 4. CDR1 and CDR2 (germline): GTSNPN, SVGIG (reference sequence). CDR3 length equals 12 residues. The CDR3 loop reads CAWRVDRGPQHF. The CDR3 nucleotides read TGTGCCTGGAGAGTCGACAGGGGGCCCCAGCATTTT.

The gene calls are TRBV10-3 and TRBJ1-5, with 8 bases lining up with TRBD1. From germline, CDR1 is ENHRY and CDR2 SYGVKD. Unmatched junction bases numbered 3, after V lost 6 bases and J lost 2 bases. The CDR3 contains 14 residues. The CDR3 DNA sequence: TGTGCCATCAGGCCGGGACAGGGCAATCAGCCCCAGCATTTT. Translating gives CAIRPGQGNQPQHF.

This clone turned up a few times. This sequence joins TRBV30 and TRBJ2-1; 10 positions match TRBD2. The V segment lost 4 bases and the J segment 7 bases; nucleotides outside the gene matches: 4. The germline gives CDR1 GTSNPN, CDR2 SVGIG (reference sequence). This CDR3 comprises 13 residues. As DNA, the CDR3 is TGTGCCTGGACCGGGACTAGCGTAAATGAGCAGTTCTTC. Translating it yields CAWTGTSVNEQFF.

V is TRBV7-9 and J is TRBJ1-1; D unclear. Per germline, CDR1 SEHNR and CDR2 FQNEAQ (reference sequence). V was clipped by 4 bases and J by 3 bases, with 15 bases between them. The CDR3 extends over 15 amino acids. Written as DNA, the CDR3 is TGTGCCAGCAGCTCCTACTCCGGCGAGGACACTGAAGCTTTCTTT. Amino acid sequence: CASSSYSGEDTEAFF.

This clone occurred once. The junction differs from germline at one of its ends, possibly a read error. The V gene is TRBV5-1, the J gene TRBJ2-7; 9 nucleotides match TRBD1. This CDR3 spans 13 amino acids. Germline CDR1 and CDR2: SGHRS and YFSETQ. Here the CDR3 DNA reads TGCGCCAGCAGCTTGGAGGGACAGGGTCTTGGGGTGTTC. This encodes CASSLEGQGLGVF.

The V gene is TRBV28, the J gene TRBJ1-1, with 7 nucleotides matching TRBD1. CDR1 MDHEN and CDR2 SYDVKM come from the germline V gene. CDR3 length equals 14 residues. The J segment lost 6 bases and the V segment lost 6 bases, leaving 10 bases of the junction unmatched. CDR3 DNA sequence: TGTGCCAGCAGCTCCCCGACAGGGAGGCCTGAAGCTTTCTTT. It yields the protein CASSSPTGRPEAFF.

The chain uses TRBV30 and TRBJ1-1; no reliable D call. Trimming pared 3 bases from V and 6 bases from J, leaving 17 bases between. The CDR3 extends over 14 amino acids. Germline assignment: CDR1 GTSNPN and CDR2 SVGIG (reference sequence). CDR3 in DNA: TGTGCCTGGAGCTCCCTAGGGAGTGGGTCTGAAGCTTTCTTT. This encodes CAWSSLGSGSEAFF.

This clone was seen just once. CDR3 sequence reads: CASSSPGTGNTIYF. Written as DNA, the CDR3 is TGTGCCAGCAGCTCACCCGGGACAGGGAACACCATATATTTT. The chain links TRBV7-3 to TRBJ1-3; 9 nucleotides line up with TRBD1. Trimming at V came to 4 bases and at J to 7 bases, leaving 5 bases not matched to a gene. The V gene's germline CDR1 is SGHTA and CDR2 FQGTGA. This CDR3 region has 14 residues.

The V and J genes are TRBV30 and TRBJ2-1, with D possibly matching TRBD2 (5 bases). The CDR3 loop spans 13 amino acids. In germline, CDR1 is GTSNPN, CDR2 SVGIG (reference sequence). V was pared by 8 bases and J by 0 bases, with 11 bases between. CDR3 in DNA: TGTGCCCTGGAGGCCCTCTCCTACAATGAGCAGTTCTTC. It specifies CALEALSYNEQFF. Combining the CDR3 with reference TRBV30 and TRBJ2-1 gives the whole variable domain SQTIHQWPATLVQPVGSPLSLECTVEGTSNPNLYWYRQAAGRGLQLLFYSVGIGQISSEVPQNLSASRPQDRQFILSSKKLLLSDSGFYLCALEALSYNEQFFGPGTRLTVL.

The chain carries TRBV9 and TRBJ1-1; no firm D call. Germline V gene data show CDR1 as SGDLS and CDR2 as YYNGEE. The CDR3 has 13 amino acids. With 1 base removed from V and 3 bases from J, the gap between germline ends came to 7 bases. The CDR3 here is CASSVKGDTEAFF. The CDR3 region has the DNA TGTGCCAGCAGCGTAAAAGGAGACACTGAAGCTTTCTTT.

The chain joins TRBV7-9 to TRBJ2-3; 11 nucleotides line up with TRBD2. CDR1 is SEHNR and CDR2 is FQNEAQ in the germline V gene (reference sequence). Losses at the gene ends were 4 bases for V and 1 base for J; bases not matched to a gene: 7. The CDR3 covers 17 residues. CDR3 region: CASSSTGLAGRTDTQYF. The CDR3 bases are TGTGCCAGCAGCTCGACTGGACTAGCGGGCCGCACAGATACGCAGTATTTT.

This rearrangement joins TRBV4-2 to TRBJ2-1; 8 bases fit TRBD2. J lost 0 bases, V lost 0 bases, and 1 base had no gene match. In germline, CDR1 is LGHNA, CDR2 YNFKEQ. The CDR3 consists of 16 residues. CDR3 coding DNA: TGTGCCAGCAGCCAAGAAGGGACTAGCTCCTACAATGAGCAGTTCTTC. Amino acids: CASSQEGTSSYNEQFF.

The rearrangement joins TRBV6-6 to TRBJ2-5; D perhaps matches TRBD1 (5 bases). V shed 8 bases and J shed 3 bases, with 16 bases lying between them. Per germline, CDR1 MNHNY and CDR2 SVGAGI (reference sequence). The CDR3 contains 14 residues. Here the CDR3 DNA reads TGTGCCAGCCTGGACACGGCTGGGGAAGAGACCCAGTACTTC. This codes for CASLDTAGEETQYF.

CDR3 sequence: CASSAWTGGYGYTF. The CDR3 nucleotides are TGTGCCAGTAGTGCGTGGACAGGGGGTTATGGCTACACCTTC. V is TRBV19 and J is TRBJ1-2; 10 bases line up with TRBD1. Germline V CDR1 and CDR2: LNHDA, SQIVND (reference sequence). This CDR3 region has 14 residues. J lost 5 bases, V lost 5 bases, and 5 bases had no gene match.

V gene TRBV18 combines with J gene TRBJ2-7, with D maybe TRBD2 (6 bases). This CDR3 has 14 residues. V lost 3 bases to trimming and J lost 4 bases, with 13 bases between them. The V gene's germline CDR1 is KGHSH and CDR2 LQKENI. CDR3 protein: CASSPDRGSYEQYF. As DNA, the CDR3 is TGTGCCAGCTCACCCGACCGGGGGTCTTACGAGCAGTACTTC.